This T cell receptor beta chain was found in a study of blood T cell repertoires in COVID-19 (TCRdb year 2020). About the study as a whole: Samples from collaborators originated in the United States, Italy and Spain and spanned both the acute and convalescent phases of COVID-19. Where available, HLA class I and class II types were taken from metadata supplied by the sample provider and were not determined by assay-based typing. The prospective study material was composed of cDNA or gDNA derived from T cells, B-cell-depleted T cells, or PBMCs. The dataset comprised deeply sampled blood TCRbeta repertoires from subjects exposed to, actively infected with, or recovered from COVID-19. The repertoires were released in a freely available public database intended as a resource for research on the immune response to SARS-CoV-2. The sample metadata nearly always contained a de-identified subject ID, COVID-19 status, age in years and sex. The samples were drawn from two sources: the first 160 participants of the ongoing ImmuneRACE study, and 950 to 1,500 subjects contributed by 6 global collaborators.

General findings and caveats noted by the study authors: Clinical and demographic metadata were provided uncurated, with the amount varying by source and participant.

Each collaborating institution followed its own protocols to collect whole blood in K2EDTA tubes. For TCRbeta analysis, collaborators shipped samples as frozen whole blood, isolated PBMCs, or DNA extracted from either of those sample types. The CDR3 runs 15 residues from the cysteine to the phenylalanine. Left in the record is the CDR3 DNA by itself, 45 bases read in frame from the first base. V sheds 5 bases and J sheds 1 base, leaving 14 bases between their ends. The germline V gene provides CDR1 SGHTA and CDR2 FQGNSA. The immunoSEQ Assay, a bias-controlled multiplex PCR, was used to amplify TCRbeta CDR3 regions from genomic DNA. Processing in the source paper ran as follows. Within the assay, amplification of reference gene primers was used to estimate how many nucleated cells each sample contained. Sequence reads were collapsed and filtered to measure the absolute abundance of every unique TCRbeta CDR3 rearrangement. For each sample, productive Simpson clonality was calculated as the square root of Simpson's diversity index over productive rearrangements. Drawn from immuneACCESS, this table holds only the in-frame rearrangements with V and J called that TCRdb kept. Clones are partly lost; checked studies trace under half to an unresolved V gene and leave the rest unexplained. D and trimming were read from the DNA, whereas the V and J calls and clone size are those reported in that table. The sample data list 150,000 to 190,000 clones, and 75% to 85% of these were observed just once. Clones ranked in the top ten supply around 9.8% of the sample.

This clone was picked up a small number of times. Its target antigen remains unknown. Base qualities are not at hand, and no much larger clone is one base apart. This receptor was identified in a woman in her fifties or sixties with acute or convalescent COVID-19. What was sequenced was peripheral blood. This chain is built from TRBV7-2 and TRBJ1-1, with the D gene call left open. The bases are TGTGCCAGCAGCACAAACGCACAGCAGAACACTGAAGCTTTCTTT. This is translated as CASSTNAQQNTEAFF. The reference TRBV7-2 and TRBJ1-1 proteins fill in what lies around the CDR3, so the full variable domain reads GAGVSQSPSNKVTEKGKDVELRCDPISGHTALYWYRQSLGQGLEFLIYFQGNSAPDKSGLPSDRFSAERTGGSVSTLTIQRTQQEDSAVYLCASSTNAQQNTEAFFGQGTRLTVV.